Listed below are T cell receptor beta chains from one sample, sequenced in a study of cytomegalovirus exposure and HLA in healthy donors. Libraries were prepared by immunoSEQ multiplex PCR; TCRdb keeps only in-frame clonotypes and omits some of them. Of 59,000 or so clones detected, about 77% appear once; the ten largest clones hold approximately 6.3%. Specimen: PBMCs. All receptors come from a man aged 25 to 40 in good health and CMV-seropositive. Each CDR3 is given with its conserved first and last residue. The D gene is left open where the match is weak. Rows may omit the clone size; those that give it use once, few, many or a size class.

-	TRBD1	TRBV5-4	TRBJ2-7	CASSLGTGASVNEQYF	TGTGCCAGCAGCTTGGGGACAGGGGCATCGGTTAACGAGCAGTACTTC
-	TRBD1	TRBV11-2	TRBJ1-1	CASSFRQGAEAFF	TGTGCCAGCAGCTTCAGACAGGGGGCTGAAGCTTTCTTT
-	-	TRBV9	TRBJ2-2	CASSTRQSPGELFF	TGTGCCAGCAGCACCCGACAGTCACCCGGGGAGCTGTTTTTT
-	TRBD2	TRBV4-2	TRBJ2-7	CASSQGDPGGGEQYF	TGTGCCAGCAGCCAAGGGGACCCTGGGGGGGGCGAGCAGTACTTC
-	-	TRBV9	TRBJ2-7	CASSSGTQTYEQYF	TGTGCCAGCAGCTCCGGGACTCAGACTTACGAGCAGTACTTC
-	-	TRBV7-8	TRBJ1-6	CASTRGSYNSPLHF	TGTGCCAGCACCCGGGGCTCCTATAATTCACCCCTCCACTTT
-	-	TRBV9	TRBJ1-2	CASSAYSSNYGYTF	TGTGCCAGCAGCGCGTACAGCTCGAACTATGGCTACACCTTC
-	-	TRBV18	TRBJ2-2	CASSPFGRANTGELFF	TGTGCCAGCTCACCATTTGGCAGGGCTAACACCGGGGAGCTGTTTTTT
-	-	TRBV11-2	TRBJ1-5	CASSLGIGGGQPQHF	TGTGCCAGCAGCTTAGGAATTGGGGGAGGACAGCCCCAGCATTTT
-	-	TRBV7-2	TRBJ1-2	CASSLQGPGVYSYTF	TGTGCCAGCAGCTTACAGGGGCCAGGGGTATATAGTTACACCTTC
few	-	TRBV15	TRBJ1-1	CATSRDILNTEAFF	TGTGCCACCAGCAGAGATATCCTAAACACTGAAGCTTTCTTT
few	TRBD1	TRBV28	TRBJ1-5	CASSLPGGKNQPQHF	TGTGCCAGCAGTTTACCAGGGGGTAAAAATCAGCCCCAGCATTTT
once	-	TRBV21-1	TRBJ2-1	CASLDRQDGSYNEQFF	TGTGCCAGTCTCGACAGGCAAGACGGCTCCTACAATGAGCAGTTCTTC
-	-	TRBV7-9	TRBJ2-7	CASSLDTGQYF	TGTGCCAGCAGCTTAGATACAGGGCAGTACTTC
few	-	TRBV10-3	TRBJ1-1	CAISRDTENTEAFF	TGTGCCATCAGCAGGGACACCGAGAACACTGAAGCTTTCTTT
-	-	TRBV11-3	TRBJ1-1	CASSEFSNTEAFF	TGTGCCAGCAGTGAGTTCTCGAACACTGAAGCTTTCTTT
-	TRBD1	TRBV18	TRBJ1-6	CASSPRDRVTPLHF	TGTGCCAGCTCCCCAAGGGACAGGGTGACACCCCTCCACTTT
-	TRBD2	TRBV7-3	TRBJ2-7	CASSPGTSGRGEQYF	TGTGCCAGCAGCCCCGGGACTAGCGGGAGAGGCGAGCAGTACTTC
-	TRBD1	TRBV5-1	TRBJ1-1	CASSPQGSGTEAFF	TGCGCCAGCAGTCCACAGGGGAGCGGGACTGAAGCTTTCTTT
-	-	TRBV27	TRBJ2-1	CASSLGRTYNEQFF	TGTGCCAGCAGTTTAGGGCGCACCTACAATGAGCAGTTCTTC
-	TRBD2	TRBV11-1	TRBJ2-2	CASSWSGGAETGELFF	TGTGCCAGCTCCTGGAGCGGGGGGGCCGAAACCGGGGAGCTGTTTTTT
-	TRBD1	TRBV7-9	TRBJ2-7	CASSVGQGVYEQYF	TGTGCCAGCAGCGTCGGACAGGGAGTCTACGAGCAGTACTTC
many	TRBD2	TRBV29-1	TRBJ2-2	CSGTTSGGELFF	TGCAGCGGCACCACTAGCGGCGGGGAGCTGTTTTTT
-	TRBD1	TRBV30	TRBJ1-3	CAWRQGADTIYF	TGTGCCTGGAGGCAGGGGGCGGACACCATATATTTT
few	-	TRBV6-5	TRBJ1-1	CASRGRQRETEAFF	TGTGCCAGCAGGGGTCGACAGCGGGAGACTGAAGCTTTCTTT
-	-	TRBV5-1	TRBJ2-2	CASSLTGTPNTGELFF	TGCGCCAGCAGCTTGACCGGGACTCCGAACACCGGGGAGCTGTTTTTT
-	-	TRBV11-1	TRBJ2-3	CASSRSGRPDTQYF	TGTGCCAGCAGCCGTTCAGGCAGACCAGATACGCAGTATTTT
-	-	TRBV2	TRBJ1-2	CASSDRGNYGYTF	TGTGCCAGCAGTGATCGGGGAAACTATGGCTACACCTTC
-	TRBD2	TRBV7-9	TRBJ2-7	CASSPQLAGVTEQYF	TGTGCCAGCAGCCCCCAGTTGGCGGGGGTGACCGAGCAGTACTTC
-	TRBD1	TRBV11-2	TRBJ1-3	CASRVGTGQGNTIYF	TGTGCCAGCAGGGTAGGGACAGGGCAAGGAAACACCATATATTTT
few	TRBD2	TRBV5-1	TRBJ2-7	CASSYGDYYEQYF	TGCGCCAGCAGTTACGGGGACTACTACGAGCAGTACTTC
few	-	TRBV5-1	TRBJ2-1	CASSLREGARWVNEQFF	TGCGCCAGCAGCCTCCGAGAGGGAGCAAGGTGGGTTAATGAGCAGTTCTTC
-	TRBD1	TRBV11-2	TRBJ2-1	CASSLDRGPYNEQFF	TGTGCCAGCAGCCTGGACAGGGGCCCCTACAATGAGCAGTTCTTC
-	-	TRBV2	TRBJ2-3	CASSGGDTDTQYF	TGTGCCAGCAGTGGGGGGGACACAGATACGCAGTATTTT
-	TRBD1	TRBV29-1	TRBJ1-2	CSVEGTDGYTF	TGCAGCGTTGAGGGGACAGATGGCTACACCTTC
-	-	TRBV6-6	TRBJ1-5	CASGQGNNQPQHF	TGTGCCAGCGGCCAGGGGAACAATCAGCCCCAGCATTTT
-	TRBD1	TRBV6-5	TRBJ1-2	CASSPLDRTGYTF	TGTGCCAGCAGCCCCCTGGACAGGACCGGCTACACCTTC
medium-sized	-	TRBV10-3	TRBJ1-4	CAISESARQVNEKLFF	TGTGCCATCAGTGAGTCTGCGCGACAGGTTAATGAAAAACTGTTTTTT
-	-	TRBV6-1	TRBJ1-5	CASSEVRVRQPQHF	TGTGCCAGCAGTGAAGTCAGGGTGCGGCAGCCCCAGCATTTT
few	-	TRBV5-4	TRBJ1-1	CASLRGTEAFF	TGTGCCAGCCTCCGGGGCACTGAAGCTTTCTTT
few	-	TRBV1	TRBJ2-7	CTSSLGLAIGYEQYF	TGCACCAGCAGCCTGGGACTAGCGATCGGGTACGAGCAGTACTTC
-	-	TRBV20-1	TRBJ2-7	CSARQSQEQYF	TGCAGTGCTAGACAATCGCAGGAGCAGTACTTC
-	TRBD1	TRBV5-1	TRBJ2-3	CASSLSSTGQASTDTQYF	TGCGCCAGCAGCTTGAGTTCGACGGGACAGGCCAGCACAGATACGCAGTATTTT
-	TRBD2	TRBV25-1	TRBJ2-3	CASSEGLASGVSDTQYF	TGTGCCAGCAGTGAAGGTCTTGCTAGCGGGGTCTCAGATACGCAGTATTTT
-	-	TRBV2	TRBJ1-2	CASTRKQGYTF	TGTGCCAGCACCAGAAAACAGGGCTACACCTTC
-	-	TRBV28	TRBJ1-2	CASSLGGNYGYTF	TGTGCCAGCAGTTTGGGGGGGAACTATGGCTACACCTTC
-	-	TRBV4-2	TRBJ1-6	CASSQVSHGSYNSPLHF	TGTGCCAGCAGCCAGGTTTCGCACGGCTCCTATAATTCACCCCTCCACTTT
-	-	TRBV7-9	TRBJ1-4	CASSAPSDGGTNEKLFF	TGTGCCAGCAGCGCCCCGTCCGACGGGGGGACTAATGAAAAACTGTTTTTT
-	-	TRBV19	TRBJ2-2	CASSVEGRSGELFF	TGTGCCAGTAGTGTGGAGGGAAGGTCCGGGGAGCTGTTTTTT
-	TRBD1	TRBV7-8	TRBJ1-2	CASSLGLAGGKGGYTF	TGTGCCAGCAGCTTAGGCCTGGCAGGGGGAAAGGGTGGCTACACCTTC
-	TRBD2	TRBV11-2	TRBJ2-5	CASSQAASSGGAGETQYF	TGTGCCAGCAGCCAAGCCGCTTCGAGCGGGGGGGCCGGAGAGACCCAGTACTTC
few	-	TRBV28	TRBJ1-5	CASSLPDRQGNQPQHF	TGTGCCAGCAGTTTACCTGATCGACAGGGCAATCAGCCCCAGCATTTT
-	TRBD1	TRBV19	TRBJ1-5	CASSQQGNGNQPQHF	TGTGCCAGTAGTCAACAGGGGAATGGTAATCAGCCCCAGCATTTT
-	TRBD1	TRBV25-1	TRBJ2-2	CASSEYSIRTGITGELFF	TGTGCCAGCAGTGAATATTCCATAAGGACAGGGATCACCGGGGAGCTGTTTTTT